This TCR beta chain appears in the sequencing data of a study of cytomegalovirus exposure and HLA in healthy donors. Across the study: A later analysis reported the same platform for the 120 validation repertoires and the roughly 700 first-cohort repertoires.

The CDR3 length is 11 residues. With V trimmed by 3 bases and J by 7 bases, 1 base remained unmatched. Using immunoSEQ multiplex PCR, the repertoire was profiled, and TCRdb retains in-frame clones only, with some absent. The data hold hundreds of thousands of clones, with more than 80% observed a single time. Sequencing was done on a sample of PBMCs. The sequence derives from a woman between 18 and 29 years old in good health and CMV-seronegative. The chain is built from TRBV5-7 and TRBJ2-7; 7 nucleotides align to TRBD2. TRBV5-7 is recorded as an ORF, its role being uncertain. The CDR3 DNA is TGTGCCAGCAGCTGCGGGGGAGAGCAGTACTTC. This encodes CASSCGGEQYF.